These 5 T cell receptor beta chains came from one sample sequenced in a study of blood T cell repertoires in COVID-19. TCRdb's copy holds only in-frame clones and misses some; the assay was immunoSEQ multiplex PCR. The table records 250,000 to 350,000 clones, roughly 90% of them present only once. The sequenced material came from peripheral blood. These receptors were obtained from a woman between 70 and 85 years old with COVID-19, enrolled during active disease.

The chain employs TRBV18 and TRBJ2-7; TRBD1 might be the D (5 bases). Germline V lookup: CDR1 KGHSH, CDR2 LQKENI. This CDR3 is built from 14 residues. V was shortened by 6 bases and J by 4 bases, with 16 bases between the two germline ends. CDR3 DNA: TGTGCCAGCTCCGCACAGGAAGGCGGATACGAGCAGTACTTC. It translates to CASSAQEGGYEQYF.

The V call is TRBV7-2, the J call TRBJ2-5, with a weak D call TRBD1 (7 bases). CDR3 length: 16 amino acids. V lost 5 bases, J lost 5 bases, and 21 bases lay in between. CDR1 and CDR2 (germline): SGHTA, FQGNSA. CDR3 region: CASSGAHRGGGETQYF. In DNA form, the CDR3 reads TGTGCCAGCAGCGGGGCCCACAGGGGTGGGGGGGAGACCCAGTACTTC.

In this sample, this clone turned up once. The chain links TRBV27 to TRBJ2-7, with D tentatively TRBD2 (5 bases). The germline CDR1 and CDR2 sequences are MNHEY and SMNVEV (reference sequence). There are 16 residues in the CDR3. Trimming took 2 bases from V and 2 from J, leaving 16 bases between them. The CDR3 is CASSLNLRGATYEQYF. The DNA for the CDR3 is TGTGCCAGCAGTTTAAACCTTCGGGGAGCAACCTACGAGCAGTACTTC.

This clone was picked up a small number of times. Germline and junction disagree at one end, which may indicate a read error. The chain combines TRBV19 with TRBJ1-1; 7 positions agree with TRBD1. Germline V gene data show CDR1 as LNHDA and CDR2 as SQIVND (reference sequence). The CDR3 consists of 13 residues. CDR3 sequence: CASSSSGGTGAFF. CDR3 DNA sequence: TGTGCCAGTAGTTCTTCAGGGGGGACTGGAGCTTTCTTT.

The V call is TRBV2, the J call TRBJ2-6; D remains unclear. The germline V and J ends were trimmed by 5 bases and 2 bases, with 10 bases remaining between them. Germline V gives CDR1 SNHLY, CDR2 FYNNEI. The CDR3 length is 15 residues. In DNA form, the CDR3 reads TGTGCCAGCAGTTCGGCGGTTACTGGGGCCAACGTCCTGACTTTC. Its protein is CASSSAVTGANVLTF. The entire variable domain, with the rest obtained from reference TRBV2 and TRBJ2-6, is as follows: EPEVTQTPSHQVTQMGQEVILRCVPISNHLYFYWYRQILGQKVEFLVSFYNNEISEKSEIFDDQFSVERPDGSNFTLKIRSTKLEDSAMYFCASSSAVTGANVLTFGAGSRLTVL.